The rows below give T cell receptor beta chains drawn from one sample of a study of blood T cell repertoires in COVID-19. Using immunoSEQ multiplex PCR, the repertoire was profiled, and TCRdb retains in-frame clones only, with some absent. The data hold about 150,000 clones, with under 90% observed a single time. Source material: PBMCs or T cells enriched from blood (not recorded which). Receptors were obtained from a man aged 50 to 59 who had recovered from COVID-19. Each CDR3 is given with its conserved first and last residue. Fields, in order: CDR3 length, J gene, V gene, clone size, D gene, CDR3 protein, CDR3 DNA. A D gene is named only where the DNA matches it firmly. Clone size is given for some rows only: seen once, a few or many times, or a class if the clone is expanded.

>16|TRBJ2-3|TRBV7-2|-|TRBD2
CASSPGVAGGTDTQYF
TGTGCCAGCAGCCCCGGGGTAGCGGGGGGGACAGATACGCAGTATTTT
>10|TRBJ2-5|TRBV27|few|-
CASGRETQYF
TGTGCCAGCGGTCGGGAGACCCAGTACTTC
>16|TRBJ2-5|TRBV2|many|TRBD2
CASSPSGLAGAETQYF
TGTGCCAGCAGCCCTTCCGGACTAGCGGGGGCCGAGACCCAGTACTTC
>15|TRBJ2-3|TRBV6-2/TRBV6-3|-|TRBD1
CASSYQNRGTDTQYF
TGTGCCAGCAGTTACCAGAACAGGGGTACAGATACGCAGTATTTT
>15|TRBJ1-2|TRBV27|few|-
CASSLFGEGRGGYTF
TGTGCCAGCAGTTTATTTGGGGAGGGGAGGGGTGGCTACACCTTC
>14|TRBJ2-2|TRBV9|-|-
CASSVEGWGGELFF
TGTGCCAGCAGCGTAGAGGGGTGGGGCGGGGAGCTGTTTTTT
>13|TRBJ1-1|TRBV12-3/TRBV12-4|-|TRBD1
CASKGQGMTEAFF
TGTGCCAGCAAGGGACAGGGGATGACTGAAGCTTTCTTT
>13|TRBJ2-1|TRBV2|-|TRBD1
CASKGASYNEQFF
TGTGCCAGCAAGGGGGCCTCCTACAATGAGCAGTTCTTC
>15|TRBJ1-3|TRBV25-1|many|TRBD1
CASSATGVAGNTIYF
TGTGCCAGCAGTGCAACAGGGGTGGCTGGAAACACCATATATTTT
>14|TRBJ1-3|TRBV21-1|-|-
CASSTKRGGNTIYF
TGTGCCAGCAGCACGAAAAGGGGGGGAAACACCATATATTTT
>14|TRBJ2-7|TRBV3-1/TRBV3-2|-|-
CASSQGTARGEQYF
TGTGCCAGCAGCCAAGGGACTGCCAGAGGCGAGCAGTACTTC
>14|TRBJ1-6|TRBV2|few|-
CASGAGGVNSPLHF
TGTGCCAGCGGGGCGGGGGGGGTTAATTCACCCCTCCACTTT
>16|TRBJ1-5|TRBV6-6|-|TRBD1
CASSSTDRGGNQPQHF
TGTGCCAGCAGTTCCACTGACAGGGGTGGCAATCAGCCCCAGCATTTT
>14|TRBJ2-5|TRBV4-1|-|-
CASSPGGQRETQYF
TGCGCCAGCAGCCCCGGGGGGCAACGAGAGACCCAGTACTTC
>14|TRBJ2-7|TRBV7-2|-|TRBD2
CASSKDSGANEQYF
TGTGCCAGCAGCAAAGATAGCGGGGCAAACGAGCAGTACTTC
>15|TRBJ2-3|TRBV5-5|-|-
CASSLVQASTDTQYF
TGTGCCAGCAGCTTGGTGCAGGCTAGCACAGATACGCAGTATTTT
>16|TRBJ1-4|TRBV11-3|-|-
CASSLRGSGDNEKLFF
TGTGCCAGCAGCTTGAGGGGGAGCGGGGATAATGAAAAACTGTTTTTT
>14|TRBJ1-1|TRBV19|-|-
CASSTQAPNTEAFF
TGTGCCAGTAGTACCCAGGCTCCAAACACTGAAGCTTTCTTT
>15|TRBJ1-5|TRBV4-2|-|TRBD1
CASSMTGDDNQPQHF
TGTGCCAGCAGCATGACAGGGGATGACAATCAGCCCCAGCATTTT
>12|TRBJ1-2|TRBV19|-|-
CASGAGLYGYTF
TGTGCCAGTGGGGCGGGACTCTATGGCTACACCTTC
>14|TRBJ1-1|TRBV7-9|-|-
CASSLIQGRAEAFF
TGTGCCAGCAGCTTAATCCAGGGGAGGGCTGAAGCTTTCTTT
>16|TRBJ2-1|TRBV5-4|-|TRBD2
CASSPQLAGAPDEQFF
TGTGCCAGCAGCCCCCAACTAGCGGGGGCCCCCGATGAGCAGTTCTTC
>12|TRBJ1-2|TRBV3-1/TRBV3-2|-|-
CASSQLRRGYTF
TGTGCCAGCAGCCAACTCCGGAGGGGCTACACCTTC
>15|TRBJ1-1|TRBV6-4|-|TRBD1
CASSDRDSWNTEAFF
TGTGCCAGCAGTGACCGGGACAGTTGGAACACTGAAGCTTTCTTT
>14|TRBJ2-2|TRBV19|-|TRBD1
CASSGTGDTGELFF
TGTGCCAGTAGTGGGACAGGGGACACCGGGGAGCTGTTTTTT
>15|TRBJ2-2|TRBV2|few|TRBD1
CASSRTGGNTGELFF
TGTGCCAGCTCCAGGACAGGCGGCAACACCGGGGAGCTGTTTTTT
>16|TRBJ2-2|TRBV5-1|-|TRBD1
CASSLSGTGYGGELFF
TGCGCCAGCAGCTTGAGCGGGACAGGGTATGGCGGGGAGCTGTTTTTT
>14|TRBJ1-1|TRBV18|-|TRBD1
CASSLDRRYTEAFF
TGTGCCAGCTCACTGGACAGGCGGTACACTGAAGCTTTCTTT
>16|TRBJ2-7|TRBV19|-|TRBD2
CASSIDLSGGPYEQYF
TGTGCCAGTAGTATAGATCTTAGCGGGGGACCCTACGAGCAGTACTTC
>15|TRBJ1-1|TRBV2|once|-
CASRVSEGGNTEAFF
TGTGCCAGCAGAGTAAGCGAAGGGGGGAACACTGAAGCTTTCTTT
>16|TRBJ1-4|TRBV6-5|-|-
CASSYSAGTGGEKLFF
TGTGCCAGCAGTTACTCGGCCGGGACGGGAGGCGAAAAACTGTTTTTT
>15|TRBJ2-1|TRBV7-9|-|-
CASSRMLTPYNEQFF
TGTGCCAGCAGCCGCATGTTGACACCCTACAATGAGCAGTTCTTC
>15|TRBJ2-1|TRBV9|-|-
CASSGSGTLYNEQFF
TGTGCCAGCAGCGGCTCCGGGACACTTTACAATGAGCAGTTCTTC
>13|TRBJ2-3|TRBV4-3|-|-
CASSATSTDTQYF
TGCGCCTCATCAGCGACGAGCACAGATACGCAGTATTTT
>13|TRBJ1-5|TRBV4-1|-|-
CASSVHSNQPQHF
TGCGCCAGCAGCGTTCATAGCAATCAGCCCCAGCATTTT
>17|TRBJ1-2|TRBV19|-|-
CASSTDRRGGLNYGYTF
TGTGCCAGTAGTACCGACCGAAGGGGGGGGCTGAACTATGGCTACACCTTC
>15|TRBJ2-5|TRBV5-1|-|TRBD1
CASSLGTGGSGTQYF
TGCGCCAGCAGCTTGGGGACAGGGGGCAGTGGGACCCAGTACTTC
>17|TRBJ1-4|TRBV30|-|-
CAWSVRGVRDGNEKLFF
TGTGCCTGGAGTGTGAGAGGAGTCAGGGATGGGAATGAAAAACTGTTTTTT
>10|TRBJ1-2|TRBV6-2/TRBV6-3|-|-
CASSGNGYTF
TGTGCCAGCAGTGGCAATGGCTACACCTTC
>14|TRBJ1-5|TRBV6-5|-|TRBD1
CASSSGTGGQPQHF
TGTGCCAGCAGTTCCGGGACAGGGGGCCAGCCCCAGCATTTT
>13|TRBJ1-1|TRBV5-1|-|-
CASSIDNNAEAFF
TGCGCCAGCAGCATCGACAATAACGCTGAAGCTTTCTTT
>16|TRBJ2-3|TRBV7-2|-|TRBD2
CASSSGTSGGQDTQYF
TGTGCCAGCAGCTCGGGGACTAGCGGGGGGCAAGATACGCAGTATTTT
>13|TRBJ2-7|TRBV7-2|-|TRBD1
CASSFTGVHEQYF
TGTGCCAGCAGCTTTACAGGGGTACACGAGCAGTACTTC
>16|TRBJ2-7|TRBV9|-|-
CASSVEAGSSSYEQYF
TGTGCCAGCAGCGTAGAAGCAGGATCGAGCTCCTACGAGCAGTACTTC
>15|TRBJ2-1|TRBV19|-|-
CASSVTAGPYNEQFF
TGTGCCAGTAGTGTAACGGCGGGGCCCTACAATGAGCAGTTCTTC
>14|TRBJ1-1|TRBV23-1|-|-
CASSLLPTGTEAFF
TGCGCCAGCAGTCTCCTACCCACAGGGACTGAAGCTTTCTTT
>14|TRBJ2-7|TRBV4-3|once|TRBD2
CASSHTSGGGEQYF
TGCGCCAGCAGCCATACTAGCGGGGGAGGCGAGCAGTACTTC
>14|TRBJ1-1|TRBV11-3|-|-
CASTMGGEYTEAFF
TGTGCCAGCACCATGGGGGGTGAGTACACTGAAGCTTTCTTT
>15|TRBJ2-6|TRBV2|-|TRBD1
CASSLQGSGANVLTF
TGTGCCAGCAGTCTACAGGGGTCCGGGGCCAACGTCCTGACTTTC
>14|TRBJ2-1|TRBV6-4|-|TRBD2
CASSASGDWNEQFF
TGTGCCAGCAGTGCTAGCGGGGACTGGAATGAGCAGTTCTTC
>15|TRBJ1-1|TRBV7-8|-|-
CASSLGGQVNTEAFF
TGTGCCAGCAGCTTAGGAGGACAAGTGAACACTGAAGCTTTCTTT
>13|TRBJ1-4|TRBV6-5|-|-
CASSYSTSEKLFF
TGTGCCAGCAGTTACTCGACTAGCGAAAAACTGTTTTTT